This TCR beta chain came from a study of shared T cell receptors in the human thymus. The CDR3 consists of 12 residues. Germline loops: CDR1 SNHLY, CDR2 FYNNEI. The V end was cut by 5 bases, the J end by 8 bases, with 12 bases between. This clone was seen a handful of times. Libraries were prepared by immunoSEQ multiplex PCR; TCRdb keeps only in-frame clonotypes and omits some of them. The table records hundreds of thousands of clones, 70% to 90% of them present only once. These sequences were also reported in another study, on human thymus T cells.

Input material: thymocytes. The TCR comes from a girl under two years old with a congenital heart defect. The chain carries TRBV2 and TRBJ1-1, with D perhaps TRBD1 (6 bases). The CDR3 DNA follows: TGTGCCAGCAGTCACAGGGATAGCGAAGCTTTCTTT. Its protein product is CASSHRDSEAFF.